This is a list of T cell receptor beta chains from one sample in a study of blood T cell repertoires in COVID-19. Method: immunoSEQ multiplex PCR; TCRdb's copy keeps in-frame clones and lacks some. The sample yields approximately 280,000 clones, about 88% seen once. The sequencing input was peripheral blood. Receptors originate from a human donor with COVID-19, enrolled during active disease. The donor label of this sample is uncertain. The CDR3 runs from the conserved cysteine through the conserved F or W. A D gene is named only where the DNA matches it firmly. Size values are once, few and many counts, or a class for expanded clones, and some rows have none.

V gene	clone size	J gene	D gene	CDR3 protein	CDR3 DNA
TRBV3-1/TRBV3-2	NA	TRBJ2-7	TRBD1	CASSQTRQGGRDEQYF	TGTGCCAGCAGCCAGACCCGACAGGGTGGGAGAGACGAGCAGTACTTC
TRBV18	NA	TRBJ1-3	NA	CASSPWSGSSGNTIYF	TGTGCCAGCTCACCGTGGTCGGGGAGCTCTGGAAACACCATATATTTT
TRBV5-1	NA	TRBJ2-5	TRBD2	CASTRGGTSGTQETQYF	TGCGCCAGCACACGGGGCGGGACTAGCGGGACCCAAGAGACCCAGTACTTC
TRBV19	NA	TRBJ2-1	NA	CASSPPTAGWSYNEQFF	TGTGCCAGTAGTCCCCCGACCGCGGGGTGGTCCTACAATGAGCAGTTCTTC
TRBV6-2/TRBV6-3	NA	TRBJ1-6	NA	CASSYGEDNSPLHF	TGTGCCAGCAGTTACGGTGAGGATAATTCACCCCTCCACTTT
TRBV7-2	NA	TRBJ1-2	TRBD1	CASSRRGQGALEGYTF	TGTGCCAGCAGTCGAAGGGGACAGGGGGCATTAGAGGGCTACACCTTC
TRBV20-1	NA	TRBJ1-2	TRBD1	CSASLAGQGNYGYTF	TGCAGTGCTAGTTTGGCCGGACAGGGGAACTATGGCTACACCTTC
TRBV18	NA	TRBJ1-1	NA	CASSPQGPGTEAFF	TGTGCCAGCTCACCACAGGGGCCAGGCACTGAAGCTTTCTTT
TRBV7-9	NA	TRBJ2-1	TRBD1	CASSSRTGGRDEQFF	TGTGCCAGCAGCTCCCGGACAGGGGGCAGAGATGAGCAGTTCTTC
TRBV28	NA	TRBJ2-2	NA	CASSFTGGENTGELFF	TGTGCCAGCAGTTTTACAGGGGGGGAGAACACCGGGGAGCTGTTTTTT
TRBV7-9	NA	TRBJ1-2	TRBD1	CASSLAGRGGGYTF	TGTGCCAGCAGCTTAGCGGGGAGAGGGGGCGGCTACACCTTC
TRBV5-6	NA	TRBJ1-1	NA	CASSTWRRGQNLEAFF	TGTGCCAGCAGCACATGGCGGAGGGGTCAAAACCTTGAAGCTTTCTTT
TRBV27	NA	TRBJ2-1	TRBD2	CASSTWTSGRSRASWEQFF	TGTGCCAGCAGTACCTGGACTAGCGGGAGATCAAGGGCATCATGGGAGCAGTTCTTC
TRBV4-3	once	TRBJ1-2	NA	CASSQTRGTYYGYTF	TGCGCCAGCAGCCAAACCAGGGGAACGTACTATGGCTACACCTTC
TRBV6-2/TRBV6-3	NA	TRBJ2-3	TRBD2	CASRYPLAGDTQYF	TGTGCCAGCAGGTACCCCCTAGCGGGAGATACGCAGTATTTT
TRBV15	NA	TRBJ2-3	TRBD1	CATTTDRAREDTQYF	TGTGCCACCACCACGGACAGGGCAAGAGAAGATACGCAGTATTTT
TRBV6-5	NA	TRBJ2-7	TRBD1	CASSYGQGATYEQYF	TGTGCCAGCAGTTATGGACAGGGGGCTACCTACGAGCAGTACTTC
TRBV7-9	once	TRBJ2-7	NA	CASSLVREREQYF	TGTGCCAGCAGCTTAGTTCGGGAGAGGGAGCAGTACTTC
TRBV11-2	few	TRBJ1-2	NA	CASSLGTVNYGYTF	TGTGCCAGCAGCTTAGGGACAGTGAACTATGGCTACACCTTC
TRBV30	NA	TRBJ2-2	TRBD2	CAYRWRESMANTGELFF	TGTGCCTACCGATGGCGGGAGTCTATGGCGAACACCGGGGAGCTGTTTTTT
TRBV12-3/TRBV12-4	NA	TRBJ2-2	TRBD1	CASRETGRRELFF	TGTGCCAGCAGAGAGACAGGGCGAAGGGAGCTGTTTTTT
TRBV28	NA	TRBJ1-3	NA	CASRTLRESGNTIYF	TGTGCCAGCAGGACATTAAGAGAATCTGGAAACACCATATATTTT
TRBV20-1	NA	TRBJ2-1	TRBD2	CSASRGGRNNEQFF	TGCAGTGCTAGTCGGGGGGGACGGAACAATGAGCAGTTCTTC
TRBV11-2	NA	TRBJ2-5	TRBD2	CASSLVGLAGTIGETQYF	TGTGCCAGCAGCTTAGTGGGACTAGCGGGGACGATTGGAGAGACCCAGTACTTC
TRBV3-1/TRBV3-2	NA	TRBJ2-5	NA	CASSQVAQGTWVRKETQYF	TGTGCCAGCAGCCAAGTTGCACAGGGTACCTGGGTTCGCAAAGAGACCCAGTACTTC
TRBV2	NA	TRBJ2-3	TRBD2	CASSEGRGRDTQYF	TGTGCCAGCAGTGAGGGGAGGGGTAGGGATACGCAGTATTTT
TRBV10-3	NA	TRBJ2-1	NA	CAISERGSVSSYNEQFF	TGTGCCATCAGTGAACGTGGGAGCGTGAGCTCCTACAATGAGCAGTTCTTC
TRBV27	NA	TRBJ1-6	NA	CASSLGGPWVSPLHF	TGTGCCAGCAGTTTGGGGGGGCCATGGGTTTCACCCCTCCACTTT
TRBV28	NA	TRBJ2-3	NA	CASSSASGDTQYF	TGTGCCAGCAGCTCGGCTTCGGGAGATACGCAGTATTTT
TRBV28	NA	TRBJ1-5	NA	CASSSTGLEQPQHF	TGTGCCAGCAGTTCTACAGGTTTGGAGCAGCCCCAGCATTTT
TRBV10-3	NA	TRBJ2-1	NA	CAISGQWSSYNEQFF	TGTGCCATCAGCGGACAGTGGAGCTCCTACAATGAGCAGTTCTTC
TRBV19	NA	TRBJ2-3	TRBD1	CASSIESTGGTDTQYF	TGTGCCAGTAGTATCGAGTCGACAGGGGGCACAGATACGCAGTATTTT
TRBV19	NA	TRBJ2-2	TRBD2	CASRRLAGVTGELFF	TGTGCCAGTAGAAGACTAGCGGGCGTAACCGGGGAGCTGTTTTTT
TRBV5-1	NA	TRBJ2-1	NA	CASSLGVSSYNEQFF	TGCGCCAGCAGCTTAGGGGTAAGCTCCTACAATGAGCAGTTCTTC
TRBV19	few	TRBJ2-1	NA	CASSIYSRVYNEQFF	TGTGCCAGTAGTATTTATAGCAGGGTCTACAATGAGCAGTTCTTC
TRBV18	NA	TRBJ2-5	TRBD1	CASSPLDRGQETQYF	TGTGCCAGCTCACCGCTTGACAGGGGCCAAGAGACCCAGTACTTC
TRBV6-6	NA	TRBJ1-2	NA	CASSTGTGNYGYTF	TGTGCCAGCAGCACCGGGACTGGAAACTATGGCTACACCTTC
TRBV5-1	NA	TRBJ2-2	TRBD2	CASSGAGGLFF	TGCGCCAGCAGTGGAGCGGGAGGTCTGTTTTTT
TRBV25-1	NA	TRBJ1-1	NA	CASSEYYGQNTEAFF	TGTGCCAGCAGTGAATATTACGGACAGAACACTGAAGCTTTCTTT
TRBV7-2	NA	TRBJ2-7	TRBD2	CASSTLAGFSYEQYF	TGTGCCAGCAGCACACTAGCGGGCTTCTCCTACGAGCAGTACTTC
TRBV6-5	NA	TRBJ2-5	NA	CASSSDRETQYF	TGTGCCAGCAGTTCAGACAGGGAGACCCAGTACTTC
TRBV30	NA	TRBJ2-3	TRBD2	CAWSTSGRRTDTQYF	TGTGCCTGGAGTACGAGCGGGAGACGCACAGATACGCAGTATTTT
TRBV19	few	TRBJ2-2	TRBD1	CASSIQGAHGELFF	TGTGCCAGTAGTATACAGGGGGCACACGGGGAGCTGTTTTTT
TRBV15	NA	TRBJ2-3	NA	CATSRDPGNTDTQYF	TGTGCCACCAGCAGAGATCCCGGGAACACAGATACGCAGTATTTT
TRBV9	NA	TRBJ2-7	NA	CASSVEAQDYEQYF	TGTGCCAGCAGCGTAGAGGCCCAGGACTACGAGCAGTACTTC